These T cell receptor beta chains were read from a single sample in a study of blood T cell repertoires in COVID-19. The repertoire was sequenced with immunoSEQ multiplex PCR; TCRdb's copy has only in-frame clones and lacks some. The data contain fewer than 500,000 clones, 81% of them seen just once; the ten biggest clones take up around 1%. Material: peripheral blood. These receptors all come from a human donor with acute or convalescent COVID-19. The donor label of this sample is uncertain. CDR3s include the opening cysteine and the closing phenylalanine or tryptophan. D genes are given only for firm matches. Clone size is given for some rows only: seen once, a few or many times, or a class if the clone is expanded.

J: TRBJ2-7
D: .
size: once
V: TRBV5-1
DNA: TGCGCCAGCAGCTTGACGACAGTGACACTTGAGCAGTACTTC
CDR3: CASSLTTVTLEQYF

J: TRBJ1-2
D: TRBD1
size: .
V: TRBV19
DNA: TGTGCCAGTAGTATAGACGGGACAGACTATGGCTACACCTTC
CDR3: CASSIDGTDYGYTF

J: TRBJ1-1
D: .
size: .
V: TRBV18
DNA: TGTGCCAGCTCACCACCGTTTGGCAGGAACACTGAAGCTTTCTTT
CDR3: CASSPPFGRNTEAFF

J: TRBJ2-1
D: TRBD1
size: few
V: TRBV24-1
DNA: TGTGCCACCGAGAACACCGGGACAGGGGACGAGCAGTTCTTC
CDR3: CATENTGTGDEQFF

J: TRBJ2-1
D: TRBD2
size: .
V: TRBV27
DNA: TGTGCCAGCAGTTCCCGACAACTAGCGGCGAGCTCCTACAATGAGCAGTTCTTC
CDR3: CASSSRQLAASSYNEQFF

J: TRBJ1-5
D: .
size: .
V: TRBV10-2
DNA: TGCGCCAGCAGTGAGTACGGAGGCAATCAGCCCCAGCATTTT
CDR3: CASSEYGGNQPQHF

J: TRBJ1-3
D: .
size: .
V: TRBV5-1
DNA: TGCGCCAGCAGCCAGACAAACTCTGGAAACACCATATATTTT
CDR3: CASSQTNSGNTIYF

J: TRBJ2-1
D: TRBD1
size: .
V: TRBV6-4
DNA: TGTGCCAGCAGTCCCCGGACAGGGGGCCAGGGTGAGCAGTTCTTC
CDR3: CASSPRTGGQGEQFF

J: TRBJ1-5
D: .
size: .
V: TRBV9
DNA: TGTGCCAGCAGCGATGGTCTCAGGGGGCCCCAGCATTTT
CDR3: CASSDGLRGPQHF

J: TRBJ1-3
D: .
size: .
V: TRBV3-1/TRBV3-2
DNA: TGTGCCAGCAGCAGAGGCAACACAGGGTCGAGAAACACCATATATTTT
CDR3: CASSRGNTGSRNTIYF

J: TRBJ1-5
D: TRBD1
size: .
V: TRBV7-8
DNA: TGTGCCAGCAGCAGGGGACAGAGCAATCAGCCCCAGCATTTT
CDR3: CASSRGQSNQPQHF

J: TRBJ2-7
D: .
size: .
V: TRBV11-3
DNA: TGTGCCAGCAGCTTAGGTACGGGGTTAGCCTACGAGCAGTACTTC
CDR3: CASSLGTGLAYEQYF

J: TRBJ2-2
D: TRBD2
size: .
V: TRBV30
DNA: TGTGCCTGGAGGTTAACGGGGGGGGGCACCGGGGAGCTGTTTTTT
CDR3: CAWRLTGGGTGELFF

J: TRBJ2-7
D: TRBD1
size: .
V: TRBV2
DNA: TGTGCCAGAGAGGGACAGGGAGGAGAAGAGCAGTACTTC
CDR3: CAREGQGGEEQYF

J: TRBJ1-1
D: .
size: .
V: TRBV10-3
DNA: TGTGCCATCGGGGGAGGGGAGAAGTTTGCGGACACTGAAGCTTTCTTT
CDR3: CAIGGGEKFADTEAFF

J: TRBJ1-1
D: .
size: few
V: TRBV5-1
DNA: TGCGCCAGCAGCTTGATGAGAACCACGGGAGCTTTCTTT
CDR3: CASSLMRTTGAFF

J: TRBJ2-5
D: .
size: .
V: TRBV7-2
DNA: TGTGCCAGCAGTCTCGGAGGCACCCCCAAGACCCAGTACTTC
CDR3: CASSLGGTPKTQYF

J: TRBJ2-7
D: TRBD1
size: .
V: TRBV5-1
DNA: TGCGCCAGCAGCCGCAATCAGCTGGACAGGGCCCCCTACGAGCAGTACTTC
CDR3: CASSRNQLDRAPYEQYF

J: TRBJ1-4
D: TRBD1
size: .
V: TRBV9
DNA: TGTGCCAGCAGCGGCACAGGGGGAAAGGATGAAAAACTGTTTTTT
CDR3: CASSGTGGKDEKLFF

J: TRBJ1-5
D: TRBD1
size: once
V: TRBV10-3
DNA: TGTGCCATCAGTCCGGGACAGGGGTTTAATCAGCCCCAGCATTTT
CDR3: CAISPGQGFNQPQHF

J: TRBJ1-1
D: .
size: once
V: TRBV11-3
DNA: TGTGCCAGCAGCTTAGTCGGTCGCACTGAAGCTTTCTTT
CDR3: CASSLVGRTEAFF

J: TRBJ1-6
D: .
size: .
V: TRBV14
DNA: TGTGCCAGCAGCCAAGATGTGGAGAATTCACCCCTCCACTTT
CDR3: CASSQDVENSPLHF

J: TRBJ2-7
D: TRBD1
size: .
V: TRBV5-1
DNA: TGCGCCAGCAGCTTGGAAGGGGGCTTCACCTCCTACGAGCAGTACTTC
CDR3: CASSLEGGFTSYEQYF

J: TRBJ1-5
D: .
size: .
V: TRBV4-1
DNA: TGCGCCAGCAGCCAAGGGGGCGCACGCAGTCAGCCCCAGCATTTT
CDR3: CASSQGGARSQPQHF

J: TRBJ1-2
D: .
size: .
V: TRBV5-4
DNA: TGTGCCAGCAACATTGGGGGCCGTGGGCTCAACTATGGCTACACCTTC
CDR3: CASNIGGRGLNYGYTF

J: TRBJ2-5
D: .
size: .
V: TRBV30
DNA: TGTGCCTGGAGTGCTTACTCACGAGGGACCCAGTACTTC
CDR3: CAWSAYSRGTQYF

J: TRBJ1-1
D: .
size: .
V: TRBV29-1
DNA: TGCAGCGTTGGGGGAAAGCGGGACACTGAAGCTTTCTTT
CDR3: CSVGGKRDTEAFF

J: TRBJ2-2
D: TRBD2
size: .
V: TRBV7-6
DNA: TGTGCCAGCAGCTCCAGCGGGAGGGCTCACGGGGAGCTGTTTTTT
CDR3: CASSSSGRAHGELFF

J: TRBJ1-1
D: .
size: once
V: TRBV30
DNA: TGTGCCTGGAGTTTTCGGGGTAACACTGAAGCTTTCTTT
CDR3: CAWSFRGNTEAFF

J: TRBJ1-5
D: .
size: .
V: TRBV19
DNA: TGTGCCAGTAGACCTCAGGGGAATCAGCCCCAGCATTTT
CDR3: CASRPQGNQPQHF

J: TRBJ1-2
D: .
size: .
V: TRBV18
DNA: TGTGCCAGCTCACCACGAGCGGGTAACTATGGCTACACCTTC
CDR3: CASSPRAGNYGYTF

J: TRBJ2-2
D: TRBD2
size: .
V: TRBV13
DNA: TGTGCCAGCAGCTTAAGGGGACGACTAGCAGACACCGGGGAGCTGTTTTTT
CDR3: CASSLRGRLADTGELFF

J: TRBJ2-1
D: TRBD1
size: .
V: TRBV11-2
DNA: TGTGCCAGCAGCTTTACTCCGGGACAGGGTATCAGCAATGAGCAGTTCTTC
CDR3: CASSFTPGQGISNEQFF

J: TRBJ2-2
D: TRBD2
size: .
V: TRBV18
DNA: TGTGCCAGCTCAGCGAACCGGGGGGGGAACACCGGGGAGCTGTTTTTT
CDR3: CASSANRGGNTGELFF

J: TRBJ2-2
D: TRBD1
size: .
V: TRBV11-2
DNA: TGTGCCGGAGGGGGACAGGGGACGGGCACCGGGGAGCTGTTTTTT
CDR3: CAGGGQGTGTGELFF

J: TRBJ1-4
D: .
size: .
V: TRBV6-5
DNA: TGTGCCAGCGGTAGGAGTACTAATGAAAAACTGTTTTTT
CDR3: CASGRSTNEKLFF

J: TRBJ1-2
D: .
size: .
V: TRBV28
DNA: TGTGCCAGCAGAGCCCCCGATGGTCATGGCTACACCTTC
CDR3: CASRAPDGHGYTF